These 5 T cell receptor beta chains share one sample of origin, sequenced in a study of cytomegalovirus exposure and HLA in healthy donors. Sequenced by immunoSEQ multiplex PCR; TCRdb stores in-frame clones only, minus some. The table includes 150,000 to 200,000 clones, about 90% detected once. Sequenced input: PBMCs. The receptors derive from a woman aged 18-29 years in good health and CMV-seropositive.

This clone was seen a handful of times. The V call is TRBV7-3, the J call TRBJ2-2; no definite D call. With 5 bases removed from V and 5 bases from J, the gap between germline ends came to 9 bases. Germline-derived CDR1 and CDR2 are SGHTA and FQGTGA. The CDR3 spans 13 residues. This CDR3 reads CASSPRRTGELFF. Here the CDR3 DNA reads TGTGCCAGCAGCCCACGGCGGACCGGGGAGCTGTTTTTT.

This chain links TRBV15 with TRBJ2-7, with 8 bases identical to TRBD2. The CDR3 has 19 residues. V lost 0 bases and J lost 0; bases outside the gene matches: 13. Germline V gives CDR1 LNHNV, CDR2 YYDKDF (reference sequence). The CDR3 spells CATSRDLAQSGSLSYEQYF. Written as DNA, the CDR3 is TGTGCCACCAGCAGAGATCTCGCACAAAGCGGGAGCCTCTCCTACGAGCAGTACTTC.

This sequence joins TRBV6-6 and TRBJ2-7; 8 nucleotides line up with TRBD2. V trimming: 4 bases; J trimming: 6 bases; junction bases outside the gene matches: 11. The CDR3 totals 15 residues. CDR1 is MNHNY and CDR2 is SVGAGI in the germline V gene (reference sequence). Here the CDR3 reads CASSFNPAGEVEQYF. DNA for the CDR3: TGTGCCAGCAGTTTCAACCCAGCGGGAGAAGTCGAGCAGTACTTC.

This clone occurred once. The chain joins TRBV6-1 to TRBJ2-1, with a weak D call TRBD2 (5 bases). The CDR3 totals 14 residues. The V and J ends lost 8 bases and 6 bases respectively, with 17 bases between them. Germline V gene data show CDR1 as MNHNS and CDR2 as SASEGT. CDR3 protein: CASRVAGPINEQFF. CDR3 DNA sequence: TGTGCCAGCCGGGTCGCGGGTCCTATCAATGAGCAGTTCTTC.

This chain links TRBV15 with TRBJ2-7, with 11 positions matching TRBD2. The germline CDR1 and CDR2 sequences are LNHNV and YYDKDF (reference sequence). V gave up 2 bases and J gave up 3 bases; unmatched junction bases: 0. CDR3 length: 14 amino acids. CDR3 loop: CATSRTSGGYEQYF. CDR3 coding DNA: TGTGCCACCAGCAGAACTAGCGGGGGCTACGAGCAGTACTTC.